Here is one T cell receptor (beta chain) with its context. Its antigen is still unknown. The data belong to a study of OX40 agonist ivuxolimab in advanced cancers. Study in general: Ivuxolimab doses were 0.01, 0.1, 0.3, 1.5, 3 or 10 mg/kg every 2 weeks. Participants, around 80% male, averaged around 60 years of age, ranging from about 23 to 85.

CDR3 length: 16 residues. CDR1 LNHNV and CDR2 YYDKDF come from the germline V gene (reference sequence). The ends were cut back, 0 bases at V and 0 bases at J, with 9 bases in the middle. Study findings and constraints: The study found that CD8+ T cells averaged more expanded clones than CD4+. Dosing at 0.1 to 3.0 mg/kg was accompanied by clonal expansion of CD4+ and CD8+ blood T cells by week 6.

Method: immunoSEQ multiplex PCR; TCRdb's copy keeps in-frame clones and lacks some. This repertoire shows around 60,000 clones, 75% to 85% found once; its top ten account for around 2.4%. This specimen consisted of CD4+ or CD8+ T cells sorted from blood, obtained in a trial of the OX40 agonist ivuxolimab. The chain is built from TRBV15 and TRBJ2-1, with D tentatively TRBD2 (5 bases). The sequence derives from an adult with an advanced solid tumor such as melanoma, head and neck, liver or kidney cancer. This CDR3 is CATSRELGDSYNEQFF. DNA for the CDR3: TGTGCCACCAGCAGAGAACTGGGAGACTCCTACAATGAGCAGTTCTTC.